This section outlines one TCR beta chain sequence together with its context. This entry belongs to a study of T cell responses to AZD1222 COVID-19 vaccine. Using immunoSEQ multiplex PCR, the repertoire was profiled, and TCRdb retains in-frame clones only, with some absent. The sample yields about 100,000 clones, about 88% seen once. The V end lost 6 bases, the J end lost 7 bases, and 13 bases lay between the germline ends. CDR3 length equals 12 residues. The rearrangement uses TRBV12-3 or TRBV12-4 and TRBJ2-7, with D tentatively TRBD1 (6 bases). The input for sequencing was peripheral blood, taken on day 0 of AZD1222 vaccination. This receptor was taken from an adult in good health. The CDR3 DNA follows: TGTGCCAGCAGGGCAGGGGTCGGGGAGCAGTACTTC. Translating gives CASRAGVGEQYF.